This entry features one T cell receptor (beta chain) sequence. This CDR3 comprises 16 residues. V was clipped by 5 bases and J by 6 bases; unmatched bases: 10. Germline lookup yields CDR1 SEHNR and CDR2 FQNEAQ (reference sequence). The use of a sample-barcoded 5' primer and a J-beta primer mix characterized a second PCR of about 6 to 11 cycles. TCRdb redid the calling of the 5' RACE reads with MiXCR, one entry per CDR3 protein. The sample contains some 700,000 distinct CDR3 sequences, 22% of which appear only once. The data belong to a study of blood T cells in healthy people across ages. The material sequenced was blood. The sequence derives from a man between 70 and 80 years old in good health. This chain links TRBV7-9 with TRBJ2-2; 9 nucleotides match TRBD1. DNA of the CDR3: TGTGCCAGCAGCCAAGGACAGGGGTATATGGCCGGGGAGCTGTTTTTT. It codes for CASSQGQGYMAGELFF.